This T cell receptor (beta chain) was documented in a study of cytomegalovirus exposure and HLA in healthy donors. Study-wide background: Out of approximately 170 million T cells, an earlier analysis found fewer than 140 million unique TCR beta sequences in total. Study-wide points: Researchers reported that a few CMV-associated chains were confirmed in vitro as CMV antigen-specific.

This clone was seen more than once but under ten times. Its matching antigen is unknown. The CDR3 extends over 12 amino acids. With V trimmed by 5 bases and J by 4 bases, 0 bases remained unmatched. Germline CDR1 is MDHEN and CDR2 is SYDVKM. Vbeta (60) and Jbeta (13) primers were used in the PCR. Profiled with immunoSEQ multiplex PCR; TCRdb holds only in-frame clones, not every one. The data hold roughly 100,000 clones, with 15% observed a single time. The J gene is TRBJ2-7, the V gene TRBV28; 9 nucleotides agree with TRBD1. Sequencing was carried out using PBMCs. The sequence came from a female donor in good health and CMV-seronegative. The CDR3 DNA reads TGTGCCAGCAGTGGACAGGGGTACGAGCAGTACTTC. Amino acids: CASSGQGYEQYF. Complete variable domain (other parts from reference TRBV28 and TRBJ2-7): DVKVTQSSRYLVKRTGEKVFLECVQDMDHENMFWYRQDPGLGLRLIYFSYDVKMKEKGDIPEGYSVSREKKERFSLILESASTNQTSMYLCASSGQGYEQYFGPGTRLTVT.